These 19 T cell receptor beta chains share one sample of origin, sequenced in a study of cytomegalovirus exposure and HLA in healthy donors. The PCR ran on 60 Vbeta and 13 Jbeta primers. Measured with immunoSEQ multiplex PCR; TCRdb has only the in-frame clones, and not every one. The sample holds about 50,000 clones, approximately 72% seen once. Input material: PBMCs. These receptors originate from a woman aged 45-60 years in good health and CMV-seronegative.

CDR3 bases: TGTGCCAGCAGACTTCGACAGGGAGATAATTCACCCCTCCACTTT. Translation: CASRLRQGDNSPLHF. The chain combines TRBV7-2 with TRBJ1-6; 7 nucleotides align to TRBD1. Germline trimming cut 6 bases from V and 5 bases from J; bases unmatched to any gene: 7. The V gene's germline CDR1 is SGHTA and CDR2 FQGNSA. There are 15 residues in the CDR3.

This rearrangement joins TRBV9 to TRBJ2-2, with D perhaps TRBD2 (5 bases). The V gene lost 1 base and the J gene lost 7 bases, with 17 bases spanning the gap. CDR3 length: 16 residues. Germline CDR1 reads SGDLS; CDR2 reads YYNGEE. CDR3 protein: CASSVLGNSRGGELFF. DNA of the CDR3: TGTGCCAGCAGCGTATTGGGAAACTCCCGGGGCGGGGAGCTGTTTTTT.

The chain uses TRBV10-3 and TRBJ1-5, with 8 positions matching TRBD1. The germline V gene encodes CDR1 ENHRY and CDR2 SYGVKD. Germline trimming cut 4 bases from V and 1 base from J; bases unmatched to any gene: 3. The CDR3 is 15 residues long. The CDR3: CAISADRDSNQPQHF. CDR3 in DNA: TGTGCCATCAGTGCGGACAGGGACAGCAATCAGCCCCAGCATTTT.

This clone was seen once. The V and J genes are TRBV7-2 and TRBJ1-1; D is ambiguous. Trimming took 8 bases from V and 3 from J, leaving 13 bases between them. The CDR3 contains 13 residues. Germline CDR1 is SGHTA and CDR2 is FQGNSA. CDR3 sequence (DNA): TGTGCCAGCTCGGTTGGGGAGGACACTGAAGCTTTCTTT. Residues: CASSVGEDTEAFF. Full variable domain (missing parts from reference TRBV7-2 and TRBJ1-1): GAGVSQSPSNKVTEKGKDVELRCDPISGHTALYWYRQSLGQGLEFLIYFQGNSAPDKSGLPSDRFSAERTGGSVSTLTIQRTQQEDSAVYLCASSVGEDTEAFFGQGTRLTVV.

This chain joins TRBV5-1 and TRBJ2-5; D is unresolved. This CDR3 is built from 14 residues. The germline V and J ends were trimmed by 0 bases and 4 bases, with 10 bases remaining between them. Germline CDR1 and CDR2: SGHRS and YFSETQ. The DNA of the CDR3 is TGCGCCAGCAGCTTGGAACAGTGGGCAGAGACCCAGTACTTC. It specifies CASSLEQWAETQYF.

This chain's CDR3 is CASSIVLSGLSSYNEQFF. CDR3 bases: TGTGCCAGTAGTATAGTCCTAAGCGGATTAAGCTCCTACAATGAGCAGTTCTTC. The V call is TRBV19, the J call TRBJ2-1; D perhaps matches TRBD2 (5 bases). V was pared by 1 base and J by 0 bases, with 16 bases between. The CDR3 consists of 18 residues. Germline CDR1 reads LNHDA; CDR2 reads SQIVND (reference sequence).

The chain couples TRBV18 to TRBJ2-1, with unresolved D. This CDR3 has 13 residues. Germline CDR1 and CDR2: KGHSH and LQKENI. Trimming stripped 2 bases from V and 9 bases from J, with 11 bases between. This CDR3 reads CASSPGDPGEQFF. CDR3 nucleotide sequence: TGTGCCAGCTCACCAGGCGACCCGGGTGAGCAGTTCTTC.

The chain combines TRBV19 with TRBJ2-7, with D maybe TRBD1 (6 bases). CDR3 size: 13 residues. Germline loops: CDR1 LNHDA, CDR2 SQIVND (reference sequence). V was pared by 3 bases and J by 5 bases, with 11 bases between. In DNA, the CDR3 is TGTGCCAGTAGTATCTCCAGGGGAAACGAGCAGTACTTC. It encodes CASSISRGNEQYF. Complete variable domain (other parts from reference TRBV19 and TRBJ2-7): DGGITQSPKYLFRKEGQNVTLSCEQNLNHDAMYWYRQDPGQGLRLIYYSQIVNDFQKGDIAEGYSVSREKKESFPLTVTSAQKNPTAFYLCASSISRGNEQYFGPGTRLTVT.

As concerns this clone: The junction and the germline gene differ at one end; a read error may be behind it. V is TRBV5-1 and J is TRBJ2-7; 8 positions agree with TRBD1. CDR1 is SGHRS and CDR2 is YFSETQ in the germline V gene. This CDR3 has 15 amino acids. CDR3 bases: TGCGCCAGCAGCTTGGCAGGGGGCTCCTCCAACGAGCAGTACTTC. Its protein is CASSLAGGSSNEQYF.

Comments on this clone: A read error may produce the germline difference seen at one junction end. The chain links TRBV20-1 to TRBJ2-7; 8 bases are shared with TRBD1. CDR1 and CDR2 from the germline V gene are DFQATT and SNEGSKA (reference sequence). The CDR3 sequence is 11 residues long. CDR3 protein: CSASGTGGKYF. Written as DNA, the CDR3 is TGCAGTGCTAGTGGGACAGGAGGAAAGTACTTT.

The genes are TRBV7-2 and TRBJ1-1, with 7 bases aligning to TRBD1. This CDR3 region has 14 residues. With V trimmed by 3 bases and J by 4 bases, 5 bases remained unmatched. Looked up from germline, CDR1 is SGHTA and CDR2 is FQGNSA. Here the CDR3 DNA reads TGTGCCAGCAGCTTGCGGTCAGGGGGCACTGAAGCTTTCTTT. It encodes CASSLRSGGTEAFF.

This chain links TRBV6-6 with TRBJ2-7, with 10 bases fitting TRBD1. CDR3 length: 15 amino acids. Germline V gene sequence: CDR1 MNHNY, CDR2 SVGAGI (reference sequence). V shed 0 bases and J 7 bases; nucleotides not matched to a gene: 6. The CDR3 DNA reads TGTGCCAGCAGTTACTCAGGGACAGGGGCGAGTGAGCAGTACTTC. This gives the protein CASSYSGTGASEQYF.

The gene calls are TRBV18 and TRBJ2-2, with 9 bases aligning to TRBD1. This CDR3 is 14 amino acids long. Germline CDR1 reads KGHSH; CDR2 reads LQKENI. V dropped 3 bases and J dropped 7; count of bases not matched to a gene: 3. CDR3 DNA sequence: TGTGCCAGCTCACCGGGACAGGGCGTCGGGGAGCTGTTTTTT. Protein sequence: CASSPGQGVGELFF.

The chain links TRBV6-5 to TRBJ1-1, with 12 bases fitting TRBD1. J was trimmed by 3 bases and V by 7 bases; bases with no gene match: 6. Germline V gene sequence: CDR1 MNHEY, CDR2 SVGAGI. There are 15 residues in the CDR3. The CDR3 is CASMGTGGAYTEAFF. The CDR3 bases are TGTGCCAGCATGGGGACAGGGGGCGCATACACTGAAGCTTTCTTT.

V and J are TRBV9 and TRBJ2-7; 14 bases fit TRBD2. Trimming cost V 0 bases and J 5 bases; bases outside gene matches: 1. Germline V gene lookup returns CDR1 SGDLS and CDR2 YYNGEE. This CDR3 comprises 15 residues. CDR3: CASSVGLAGGDEQYF. DNA of the CDR3: TGTGCCAGCAGCGTAGGACTAGCGGGGGGGGACGAGCAGTACTTC. The full variable domain, its missing parts supplied by reference TRBV9 and TRBJ2-7, is DSGVTQTPKHLITATGQRVTLRCSPRSGDLSVYWYQQSLDQGLQFLIQYYNGEERAKGNILERFSAQQFPDLHSELNLSSLELGDSALYFCASSVGLAGGDEQYFGPGTRLTVT.

This clone was counted a few times. This chain joins TRBV11-3 and TRBJ2-3; unclear D gene. Germline loops: CDR1 SGHNT, CDR2 YENEEA. V was cut by 2 bases and J by 2 bases, with 8 bases left in between. CDR3 length equals 14 residues. CDR3 residues: CASSLLGLTDTQYF. As DNA, the CDR3 is TGTGCCAGCAGCTTATTGGGCCTCACAGATACGCAGTATTTT.

The rearrangement links TRBV30 to TRBJ2-7, with D possibly TRBD2 on 5 matching bases. In germline, CDR1 is GTSNPN, CDR2 SVGIG (reference sequence). The CDR3 has 17 residues. Between the trimmed V and J ends, which lost 4 bases and 2 bases, there was a span of 24 bases. CDR3 in amino acids: CAWTSYPVGVRTYEQYF. CDR3 coding DNA: TGTGCCTGGACCTCGTACCCCGTCGGGGTTAGGACCTACGAGCAGTACTTC.

This clone was seen more than once but under ten times. V usage is TRBV19 and J usage is TRBJ1-2, with TRBD1 identical over 9 bases. The trim removed 5 bases at V and 5 bases at J, leaving 12 bases unmatched. Germline CDR1 LNHDA, CDR2 SQIVND (reference sequence). The CDR3 has 16 amino acids. CDR3 DNA: TGTGCCAGTAGTCGAGGGACAGGGACCGCCTCTTATGGCTACACCTTC. Its protein is CASSRGTGTASYGYTF.

This chain uses TRBV5-1 with TRBJ2-4; 9 bases fit TRBD1. The CDR3 covers 13 residues. V shed 0 bases, J shed 8 bases, and the junction held 0 bases outside the gene matches. Germline loops: CDR1 SGHRS, CDR2 YFSETQ. Here the CDR3 reads CASSLGQGDIQYF. The DNA for the CDR3 is TGCGCCAGCAGCTTGGGACAGGGGGACATTCAGTACTTC.